The rows below give T cell receptor beta chains drawn from one sample of a study of control samples from healthy donors and cancer patients. Only in-frame clones appear in the TCRdb table, and some are missing; sequencing was by immunoSEQ multiplex PCR. The table lists tens of thousands of clones, approximately 79% of them singletons. Sequencing was carried out using PBMCs. These receptors all stem from a man aged 60 to 75 with head and neck cancer. CDR3s include the opening cysteine and the closing phenylalanine or tryptophan.

J gene,V gene,CDR3 protein
TRBJ2-1,TRBV9,CASSALTYNEQFF
TRBJ1-2,TRBV30,CAWSVKGALSYTF
TRBJ2-1,TRBV3-1/TRBV3-2,CASGLAGANEQFF
TRBJ2-4,TRBV18,CASSQDSLANIQYF
TRBJ2-7,TRBV28,CASSPRGTGVGEQYF
TRBJ2-7,TRBV4-2,CASSQPPRGGQGVGEQYF
TRBJ1-1,TRBV30,CAWGLMNTEAFF
TRBJ1-1,TRBV3-1/TRBV3-2,CASSQVGGTEAFF
TRBJ2-1,TRBV6-4,CASSGTSNNEQFF
TRBJ2-1,TRBV27,CANSPLRADNEQFF
TRBJ2-1,TRBV7-3,CASSLQPGDRYNEQFF
TRBJ1-3,TRBV9,CASSVGAFGNTIYF
TRBJ1-1,TRBV18,CASLMVGRNTEAFF
TRBJ2-3,TRBV3-1/TRBV3-2,CASSQEPWGGTDTQYF
TRBJ2-1,TRBV12-3/TRBV12-4,CASSLALREQFF
TRBJ1-1,TRBV2,CASSGGLGQAGDEAFF
TRBJ2-3,TRBV2,CASRADGMGTDTQYF
TRBJ2-7,TRBV2,CASSEGREWNEQYF